This T cell receptor beta chain was recovered during a study of blood T cell repertoires in COVID-19. Study-level information: Samples representing acute and convalescent COVID-19 were sourced from the United States, Italy and Spain.

The CDR3 runs 13 residues. Deletions cut 3 bases from V and 4 bases from J, with 10 bases between. Generated by immunoSEQ multiplex PCR, the TCRdb table keeps only in-frame clones and is missing some. The sample holds about 200,000 clones; approximately 87% are singletons and the top ten take 0.7% to 0.85%. The chain couples TRBV12-3 or TRBV12-4 to TRBJ2-7; D might be TRBD1 (6 bases). What was sequenced was peripheral blood. The clonotype comes from a woman in her 70s with acute or convalescent COVID-19. The chain's CDR3 is CASSLLQGYEQYF. As DNA, the CDR3 is TGTGCCAGCAGTTTGTTACAGGGTTACGAGCAGTACTTC.